This is a list of T cell receptor beta chains from one sample in a study of blood T cell repertoires in COVID-19. The repertoire was sequenced with immunoSEQ multiplex PCR; TCRdb's copy has only in-frame clones and lacks some. The profile covers fewer than 40,000 clones, with 88% appearing a single time and around 14% taken by the ten largest. Sequencing was carried out using peripheral blood. The origin of the receptors is a man aged 60-69 years with active COVID-19. Both conserved end residues are part of each CDR3. A D gene is named only where the DNA matches it firmly. Not all rows give a size; the values are once, few, many and, for expanded clones, a class.

>TRBJ2-1|NA|NA|TRBV12-3/TRBV12-4
CASSAHPSDEQFF
TGTGCCAGCAGTGCCCACCCTAGCGATGAGCAGTTCTTC
>TRBJ1-5|few|NA|TRBV30
CAWSVRGGDQPQHF
TGTGCCTGGAGTGTACGGGGGGGCGATCAGCCCCAGCATTTT
>TRBJ2-1|NA|NA|TRBV24-1
CATSDYGGLNNEQFF
TGTGCCACCAGTGATTACGGCGGTCTCAACAATGAGCAGTTCTTC
>TRBJ2-2|NA|NA|TRBV7-3
CASSLSRANPTGELFF
TGTGCCAGCAGCTTATCGCGAGCTAATCCCACCGGGGAGCTGTTTTTT
>TRBJ2-7|NA|TRBD2|TRBV6-6
CASSNPGGSYEQYF
TGTGCCAGCAGTAACCCGGGAGGCTCCTACGAGCAGTACTTC
>TRBJ2-2|NA|NA|TRBV18
CASSTQGGANTGELFF
TGTGCCAGCTCGACCCAGGGAGGCGCGAACACCGGGGAGCTGTTTTTT
>TRBJ1-3|NA|TRBD1|TRBV6-5
CASSLTGGSSGNTIYF
TGTGCCAGCAGTTTAACAGGGGGCTCATCTGGAAACACCATATATTTT
>TRBJ2-1|NA|TRBD2|TRBV19
CASSRSSGTYNEQFF
TGTGCCAGTAGTAGGTCGAGCGGGACCTACAATGAGCAGTTCTTC
>TRBJ2-7|NA|NA|TRBV29-1
CSVYGTGISYEQYF
TGCAGCGTTTACGGCACAGGGATCTCCTACGAGCAGTACTTC
>TRBJ2-3|NA|NA|TRBV18
CASSPGQNTDTQYF
TGTGCCAGCTCACCTGGACAGAACACAGATACGCAGTATTTT
>TRBJ2-7|NA|NA|TRBV18
CASSPRADYEQYF
TGTGCCAGCTCACCCAGGGCCGACTACGAGCAGTACTTC
>TRBJ1-1|NA|NA|TRBV19
CASSTGPTEAFF
TGTGCCAGTAGTACAGGGCCCACTGAAGCTTTCTTT
>TRBJ1-2|NA|NA|TRBV5-6
CASSFGQRNYGYTF
TGTGCCAGCAGCTTCGGACAGCGAAACTATGGCTACACCTTC
>TRBJ2-7|NA|TRBD1|TRBV18
CASSPPGTGLNEQYF
TGTGCCAGCTCACCACCAGGGACAGGGCTCAACGAGCAGTACTTC
>TRBJ1-1|NA|TRBD1|TRBV29-1
CSASSRDRGTEAFF
TGCAGCGCCTCGTCCCGGGACAGGGGCACTGAAGCTTTCTTT
>TRBJ1-2|NA|NA|TRBV6-9
CASSSGSPLYGYTF
TGTGCCAGCAGTTCGGGGTCACCTCTCTATGGCTACACCTTC
>TRBJ2-5|NA|NA|TRBV5-1
CASSSEGVETQYF
TGCGCCAGCAGCTCAGAAGGGGTGGAGACCCAGTACTTC
>TRBJ2-3|NA|TRBD2|TRBV18
CASQAAGGPIDTQYF
TGTGCCAGCCAGGCCGCGGGAGGGCCTATAGATACGCAGTATTTT
>TRBJ2-5|NA|TRBD2|TRBV5-5
CASSARGTSGSFYF
TGTGCCAGCAGCGCCAGGGGGACTAGCGGGAGCTTTTACTTC
>TRBJ1-2|NA|TRBD1|TRBV2
CASSGVEKGQGDGYTF
TGTGCCAGCAGTGGGGTGGAGAAGGGACAGGGTGACGGCTACACCTTC
>TRBJ1-3|NA|NA|TRBV3-1/TRBV3-2
CASSPRGQTYGNTIYF
TGTGCCAGCAGCCCACGAGGACAGACTTACGGAAACACCATATATTTT
>TRBJ1-6|NA|NA|TRBV29-1
CSPPPTGLDSPLHF
TGCAGCCCGCCACCCACAGGGTTGGATTCACCCCTCCACTTT
>TRBJ2-7|NA|TRBD1|TRBV6-6
CASSDLDRGYYEQYF
TGTGCCAGCAGTGACTTGGACAGGGGCTATTACGAGCAGTACTTC
>TRBJ2-2|NA|TRBD1|TRBV6-6
CASSPTRGPNTGELFF
TGTGCCAGCAGCCCCACCAGGGGGCCTAACACCGGGGAGCTGTTTTTT
>TRBJ2-7|NA|TRBD2|TRBV7-9
CASSLVKELAGIYEQYF
TGTGCCAGCAGCTTAGTAAAGGAACTAGCGGGAATCTACGAGCAGTACTTC
>TRBJ2-6|NA|NA|TRBV7-9
CASSRAGLRANVLTF
TGTGCCAGCAGCCGTGCTGGGCTCAGGGCCAACGTCCTGACTTTC
>TRBJ1-2|NA|TRBD1|TRBV5-1
CASSWTGEYGYTF
TGCGCCAGCAGCTGGACAGGGGAGTATGGCTACACCTTC
>TRBJ2-7|NA|NA|TRBV11-1
CASSVSGAVYEQYF
TGTGCCAGCAGCGTCTCAGGGGCCGTCTACGAGCAGTACTTC
>TRBJ2-7|once|TRBD1|TRBV11-2
CASSRQGAYNEQYF
TGTGCCAGCAGCAGACAGGGGGCTTACAACGAGCAGTACTTC
>TRBJ1-2|NA|TRBD1|TRBV5-1
CASRPTGDLYGYTF
TGCGCCAGCAGGCCAACAGGGGACCTCTATGGCTACACCTTC
>TRBJ2-1|NA|TRBD2|TRBV11-3
CASSSASSGRASNEQFF
TGTGCCAGCAGCTCCGCCTCTAGCGGGAGGGCCAGCAATGAGCAGTTCTTC
>TRBJ2-1|NA|NA|TRBV5-1
CASSLAQALYNEQFF
TGCGCCAGCAGCTTGGCCCAGGCGCTATACAATGAGCAGTTCTTC
>TRBJ2-5|NA|NA|TRBV25-1
CASNPGSGWEETQYF
TGTGCCAGCAATCCTGGGTCGGGGTGGGAAGAGACCCAGTACTTC